Listed below are T cell receptor beta chains from one sample, sequenced in a study of cytomegalovirus exposure and HLA in healthy donors. The table came from immunoSEQ multiplex PCR; TCRdb's copy has only in-frame clones and leaves some out. The data hold some 200,000 clones, with about 59% observed a single time. The sample taken for sequencing was PBMCs. The receptors were gathered from a man aged 40-55 years in good health and CMV-seronegative. Both conserved end residues are part of each CDR3. A D gene is named only where the DNA matches it firmly. For some rows the clone size is stated as once, few or many, or as a class when expanded; others skip it.

v_gene	j_gene	d_gene	abundance	CDR3aa	CDR3nt
TRBV6-1	TRBJ1-3	-	-	CASSEELLGNTIYF	TGTGCCAGCAGCGAAGAGTTACTTGGAAACACCATATATTTT
TRBV25-1	TRBJ1-6	-	-	CASSGGYSPLHF	TGTGCCAGCAGTGGCGGGTATTCACCCCTCCACTTT
TRBV7-2	TRBJ2-1	TRBD2	-	CASSNGGVYNEQFF	TGTGCCAGCAGCAACGGGGGGGTATACAATGAGCAGTTCTTC
TRBV6-4	TRBJ2-7	TRBD2	once	CASSDSQGGPPEQYF	TGTGCCAGCAGTGACTCGCAGGGAGGGCCCCCTGAGCAGTACTTC
TRBV27	TRBJ1-5	-	-	CASRQGANQPQHF	TGTGCCAGCAGACAGGGCGCGAATCAGCCCCAGCATTTT
TRBV4-3	TRBJ2-1	TRBD2	-	CASSQWGILSGSEQFF	TGCGCCAGCAGCCAATGGGGAATACTTAGCGGGAGTGAGCAGTTCTTC
TRBV9	TRBJ1-2	-	-	CASSRQGGYTF	TGTGCCAGCAGCCGCCAGGGGGGCTACACCTTC
TRBV2	TRBJ1-1	-	-	CASSSGLNTEAFF	TGTGCCAGCAGTTCGGGATTGAACACTGAAGCTTTCTTT
TRBV6-1	TRBJ2-4	-	few	CASREQLAKNIQYF	TGTGCCAGCAGAGAGCAACTAGCCAAAAACATTCAGTACTTC
TRBV11-2	TRBJ2-2	TRBD1	-	CASSLTGGTGELFF	TGTGCCAGCAGCTTAACAGGGGGGACCGGGGAGCTGTTTTTT
TRBV9	TRBJ2-2	TRBD2	-	CASSPSGKGELFF	TGTGCCAGCAGCCCTAGCGGGAAAGGGGAGCTGTTTTTT
TRBV18	TRBJ2-7	TRBD1	-	CASTRRDRVGDEQYF	TGTGCCAGCACCCGCCGGGACAGGGTAGGCGACGAGCAGTACTTC
TRBV30	TRBJ1-4	-	once	CAWSVPPRGGGEKLFF	TGTGCCTGGAGTGTACCCCCCCGGGGAGGAGGCGAAAAACTGTTTTTT
TRBV6-1	TRBJ2-7	TRBD2	few	CASRSSGGEQYF	TGTGCCAGCAGATCTAGCGGAGGCGAGCAGTACTTC
TRBV5-1	TRBJ2-7	-	-	CASSLAPVPSYEQYF	TGCGCCAGCAGCTTGGCCCCAGTTCCTTCCTACGAGCAGTACTTC
TRBV9	TRBJ2-2	-	-	CASSPRGQKGTGELFF	TGTGCCAGCAGCCCGAGGGGACAAAAGGGCACCGGGGAGCTGTTTTTT
TRBV18	TRBJ1-5	TRBD1	-	CASSPGTDNQPQHF	TGTGCCAGCTCACCCGGGACAGATAATCAGCCCCAGCATTTT
TRBV2	TRBJ2-3	-	once	CASSAGSGTDTQYF	TGTGCCAGCAGTGCAGGTTCGGGCACAGATACGCAGTATTTT
TRBV10-3	TRBJ1-5	TRBD1	-	CATGQGVSNQPQHF	TGTGCCACAGGACAGGGGGTGAGCAATCAGCCCCAGCATTTT
TRBV4-1	TRBJ1-5	-	few	CASSQDGGIGNQPQHF	TGCGCCAGCAGCCAAGATGGGGGGATCGGCAATCAGCCCCAGCATTTT
TRBV19	TRBJ2-3	-	few	CATQRGDTQYF	TGTGCCACCCAAAGGGGGGATACGCAGTATTTT
TRBV14	TRBJ1-1	TRBD1	-	CASSHPGQELSNTEAFF	TGTGCCAGCAGCCATCCGGGACAGGAGCTTTCGAACACTGAAGCTTTCTTT
TRBV6-5	TRBJ2-5	TRBD2	-	CASSQLAGGETQYF	TGTGCCAGCAGCCAATTAGCGGGGGGAGAGACCCAGTACTTC